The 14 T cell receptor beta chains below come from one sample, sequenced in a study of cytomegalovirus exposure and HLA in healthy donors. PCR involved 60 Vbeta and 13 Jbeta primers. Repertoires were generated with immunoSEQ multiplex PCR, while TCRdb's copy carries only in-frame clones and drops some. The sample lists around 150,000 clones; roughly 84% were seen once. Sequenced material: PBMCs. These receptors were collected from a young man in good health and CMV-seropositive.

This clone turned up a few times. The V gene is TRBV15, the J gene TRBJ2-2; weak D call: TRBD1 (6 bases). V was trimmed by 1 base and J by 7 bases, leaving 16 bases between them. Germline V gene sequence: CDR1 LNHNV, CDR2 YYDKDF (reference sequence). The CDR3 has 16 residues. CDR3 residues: CATSRGGRGSGGELFF. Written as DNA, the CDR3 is TGTGCCACCAGCAGAGGGGGGCGAGGGTCGGGCGGGGAGCTGTTTTTT.

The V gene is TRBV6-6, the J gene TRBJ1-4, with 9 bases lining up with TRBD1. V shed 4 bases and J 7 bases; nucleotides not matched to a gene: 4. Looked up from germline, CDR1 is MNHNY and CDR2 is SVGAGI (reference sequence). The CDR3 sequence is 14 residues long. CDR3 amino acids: CASSWGQGSEKLFF. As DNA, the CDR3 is TGTGCCAGCAGTTGGGGACAGGGTAGTGAAAAACTGTTTTTT.

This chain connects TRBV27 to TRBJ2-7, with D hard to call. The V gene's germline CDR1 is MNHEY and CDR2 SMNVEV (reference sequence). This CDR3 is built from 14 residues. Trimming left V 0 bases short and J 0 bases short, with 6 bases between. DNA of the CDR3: TGTGCCAGCAGTTTATCCAGGATCTCCTACGAGCAGTACTTC. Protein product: CASSLSRISYEQYF.

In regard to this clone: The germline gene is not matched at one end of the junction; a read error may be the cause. The CDR3: CASSATTGSNSQYF. CDR3 in DNA: TGTGCCAGCAGCGCTACGACAGGGTCAAACAGTCAGTACTTC. This chain connects TRBV7-9 to TRBJ2-4, with 7 bases that match TRBD1. CDR1 SEHNR and CDR2 FQNEAQ come from the germline V gene (reference sequence). CDR3 size: 14 residues.

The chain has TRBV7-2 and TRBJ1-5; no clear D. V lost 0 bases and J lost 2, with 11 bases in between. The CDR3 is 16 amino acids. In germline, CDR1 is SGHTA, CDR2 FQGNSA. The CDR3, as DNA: TGTGCCAGCAGCTTAGCGCATGTCAGTGGCAATCAGCCCCAGCATTTT. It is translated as CASSLAHVSGNQPQHF.

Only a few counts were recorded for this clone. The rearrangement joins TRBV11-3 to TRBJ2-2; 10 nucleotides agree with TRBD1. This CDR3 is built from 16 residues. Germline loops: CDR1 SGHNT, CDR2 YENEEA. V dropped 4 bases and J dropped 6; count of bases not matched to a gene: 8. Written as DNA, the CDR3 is TGTGCCAGCAGCTCAAGTATCGGGACAGGGGCCGGGGAGCTGTTTTTT. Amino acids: CASSSSIGTGAGELFF.

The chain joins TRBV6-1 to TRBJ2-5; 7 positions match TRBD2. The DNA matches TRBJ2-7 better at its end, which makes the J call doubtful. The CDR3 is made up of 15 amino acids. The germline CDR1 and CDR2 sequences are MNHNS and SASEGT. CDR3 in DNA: TGTGCCAGCATCTCCTCTGGGGGGGGGACCTACGAGCAGTACTTC. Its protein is CASISSGGGTYEQYF.

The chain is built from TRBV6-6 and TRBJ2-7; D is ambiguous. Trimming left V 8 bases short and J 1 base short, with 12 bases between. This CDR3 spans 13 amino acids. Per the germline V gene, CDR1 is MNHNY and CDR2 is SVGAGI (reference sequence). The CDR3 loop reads CASLRGGSYEQYF. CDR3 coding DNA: TGTGCCAGCTTGCGTGGCGGATCCTACGAGCAGTACTTC.

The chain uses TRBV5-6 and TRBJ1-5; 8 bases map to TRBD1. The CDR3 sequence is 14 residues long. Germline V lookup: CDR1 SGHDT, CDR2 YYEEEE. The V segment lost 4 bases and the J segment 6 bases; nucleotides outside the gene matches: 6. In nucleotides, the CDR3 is TGTGCCAGCAGCCCAGGACAGGGTGGTCAGCCCCAGCATTTT. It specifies CASSPGQGGQPQHF.

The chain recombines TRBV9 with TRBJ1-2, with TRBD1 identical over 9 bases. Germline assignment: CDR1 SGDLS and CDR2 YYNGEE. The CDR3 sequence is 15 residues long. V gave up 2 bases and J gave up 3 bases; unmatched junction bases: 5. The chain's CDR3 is CASSVMGTGYYGYTF. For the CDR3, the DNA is TGTGCCAGCAGCGTCATGGGGACAGGGTACTATGGCTACACCTTC.

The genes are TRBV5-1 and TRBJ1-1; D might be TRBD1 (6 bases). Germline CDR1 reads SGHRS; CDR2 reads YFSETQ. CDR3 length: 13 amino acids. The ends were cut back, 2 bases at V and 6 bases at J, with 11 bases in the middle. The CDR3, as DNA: TGCGCCAGCAGCTTTACAGGGTGGGCTGAAGCTTTCTTT. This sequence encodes CASSFTGWAEAFF.

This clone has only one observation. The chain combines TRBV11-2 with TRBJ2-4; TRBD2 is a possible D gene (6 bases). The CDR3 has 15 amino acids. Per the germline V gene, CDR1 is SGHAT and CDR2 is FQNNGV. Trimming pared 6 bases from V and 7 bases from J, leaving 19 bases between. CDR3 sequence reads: CASSPFYGAGNIQYF. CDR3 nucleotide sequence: TGTGCCAGCAGTCCCTTTTATGGGGCGGGGAACATTCAGTACTTC.

The CDR3: CASSQVSSSENNEQFF. The DNA for the CDR3 is TGTGCCAGCAGCCAAGTTTCGTCTAGCGAAAACAATGAGCAGTTCTTC. This chain links TRBV4-2 with TRBJ2-1; tentative D call: TRBD2 (6 bases). This CDR3 has 16 residues. Looked up from germline, CDR1 is LGHNA and CDR2 is YNFKEQ. Trimming took 1 base from V and 5 from J, leaving 15 bases between them.

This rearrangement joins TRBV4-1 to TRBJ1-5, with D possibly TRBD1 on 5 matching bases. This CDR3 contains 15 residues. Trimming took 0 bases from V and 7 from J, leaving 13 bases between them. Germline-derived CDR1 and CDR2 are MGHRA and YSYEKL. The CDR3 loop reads CASSQEAGGWQPQHF. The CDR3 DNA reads TGCGCCAGCAGCCAAGAGGCGGGGGGATGGCAGCCCCAGCATTTT.